This T cell receptor (beta chain) was sequenced in a study of blood T cell repertoires in COVID-19. Study summary: Acute-phase and convalescent COVID-19 samples originated in the United States, Italy and Spain. The analysed material was cDNA or gDNA that came from T cells, B-cell-depleted T cells, or PBMCs.

As processed by the authors: The assay estimated nucleated cells by amplifying reference gene primers. Profiling relied on immunoSEQ multiplex PCR, and the TCRdb table lists in-frame clones only, not all of them. The DNA gave D and trimming, while V, J and clone size come from that table. The table records some 270,000 clones, 86% of them present only once. V gave up 6 bases and J gave up 3 bases, with 11 bases separating them. Germline CDR1 reads MNHEY; CDR2 reads SVGAGI. The CDR3 consists of 14 residues. The TCR sequence derives from a woman aged 55-75 years who had recovered from COVID-19. The sequencing sample was made of peripheral blood. The V gene is TRBV6-5, the J gene TRBJ1-4; perhaps TRBD1 as D (6 bases). CDR3 protein: CASSPRQANEKLFF. The CDR3 coding sequence is TGTGCCAGCAGCCCCAGACAGGCTAATGAAAAACTGTTTTTT.